These 6 T cell receptor beta chains came from one sample sequenced in a study of blood T cell repertoires in COVID-19. Assay used: immunoSEQ multiplex PCR; TCRdb lists only in-frame clones, some missing. The sample lists more than 300,000 clones, 90% occurring once. Specimen: PBMCs or T cells enriched from blood (not recorded which). The source is a woman between 25 and 40 years old who had been exposed to COVID-19.

The chain recombines TRBV6-6 with TRBJ2-7; D might be TRBD2 (6 bases). Trimming took 6 bases from V and 2 from J, leaving 11 bases between them. The CDR3 is 13 residues long. Per germline, CDR1 MNHNY and CDR2 SVGAGI (reference sequence). The CDR3 coding sequence is TGTGCCAGCAGGCGGGACGGCACCTACGAGCAGTACTTC. Translating it yields CASRRDGTYEQYF.

The chain carries TRBV29-1 and TRBJ2-7; 11 bases are shared with TRBD1. Germline V gene data show CDR1 as SQVTM and CDR2 as ANQGSEA. This CDR3 has 15 residues. V gave up 1 base and J gave up 3 bases; unmatched junction bases: 5. DNA of the CDR3: TGCAGCGTTGAAGTACCGGGACAGGGGGACTACGAGCAGTACTTC. This codes for CSVEVPGQGDYEQYF.

This clone has just one count. V gene TRBV7-3 combines with J gene TRBJ1-6; the match to TRBD1 covers 9 bases. This CDR3 has 15 residues. Losses at the gene ends were 1 base for V and 10 bases for J; bases not matched to a gene: 5. Germline-derived CDR1 and CDR2 are SGHTA and FQGTGA. CDR3 protein: CASSLNTGGSSPLHF. The DNA of the CDR3 is TGTGCCAGCAGCTTAAACACAGGGGGCTCGTCACCCCTCCACTTT.

The V call is TRBV4-1, the J call TRBJ2-2; the D gene is possibly TRBD2 (7 bases). The CDR3 is made up of 17 amino acids. CDR1 is MGHRA and CDR2 is YSYEKL in the germline V gene. Trimming cost V 3 bases and J 1 base, with 15 bases left between them. CDR3 coding DNA: TGCGCCAGCAGCCACCCTCGGGGGGACATGAACACCGGGGAGCTGTTTTTT. Residues: CASSHPRGDMNTGELFF.

This clone was recorded once. This chain uses TRBV4-1 with TRBJ1-1, with D unclear. V was trimmed by 3 bases and J by 3 bases, leaving 8 bases between them. The CDR3 length is 13 residues. Per the germline V gene, CDR1 is MGHRA and CDR2 is YSYEKL. CDR3 DNA sequence: TGCGCCAGCAGCCACGAGTCGGACACTGAAGCTTTCTTT. As protein: CASSHESDTEAFF.

V gene TRBV15 combines with J gene TRBJ1-5, with D unclear. The CDR3 is 16 amino acids. Trimming pared 1 base from V and 0 bases from J, leaving 10 bases between. The germline V gene has CDR1 LNHNV and CDR2 YYDKDF (reference sequence). CDR3 sequence: CATSRAEAYSNQPQHF. DNA for the CDR3: TGTGCCACCAGCAGAGCCGAGGCATATAGCAATCAGCCCCAGCATTTT.